The 30 T cell receptor beta chains presented below share a single source sample, sequenced in a study of blood T cell repertoires in COVID-19. Clones were read by immunoSEQ multiplex PCR, and TCRdb kept only the in-frame ones, dropping some. The sample lists over 250,000 clones; 75% to 95% were seen once. The sequencing input was PBMCs or T cells enriched from blood (not recorded which). The receptors were sampled from a woman aged 25 to 39 who had recovered from COVID-19.

V is TRBV27 and J is TRBJ2-1, with TRBD2 matching over 8 bases. CDR3 length: 18 amino acids. From germline, CDR1 is MNHEY and CDR2 SMNVEV (reference sequence). V gave up 4 bases and J gave up 1 base; unmatched junction bases: 12. The CDR3 is CASSSSGTRGLSYNEQFF. The CDR3 region has the DNA TGTGCCAGCAGTTCGTCCGGGACTAGGGGATTATCCTACAATGAGCAGTTCTTC.

The chain has TRBV6-5 and TRBJ1-2, with unresolved D. V lost 6 bases and J 2 bases, leaving 13 bases between the germline ends. This CDR3 comprises 14 residues. Per germline, CDR1 MNHEY and CDR2 SVGAGI. The CDR3 DNA is TGTGCCAGCAGCCGGGATCGATTCAACTATGGCTACACCTTC. This sequence encodes CASSRDRFNYGYTF.

V and J are TRBV30 and TRBJ2-5, with 7 bases aligning to TRBD1. Per the germline V gene, CDR1 is GTSNPN and CDR2 is SVGIG (reference sequence). The CDR3 length is 13 residues. The J segment lost 5 bases and the V segment lost 5 bases, leaving 8 bases of the junction unmatched. DNA for the CDR3: TGTGCCTGGTCCCAGGGGGTTCAGGAGACCCAGTACTTC. This gives the protein CAWSQGVQETQYF. Variable domain in full (rest from reference TRBV30 and TRBJ2-5): SQTIHQWPATLVQPVGSPLSLECTVEGTSNPNLYWYRQAAGRGLQLLFYSVGIGQISSEVPQNLSASRPQDRQFILSSKKLLLSDSGFYLCAWSQGVQETQYFGPGTRLLVL.

As for this clone: One end of the junction varies from germline; a read error may be responsible. The chain uses TRBV7-7 and TRBJ2-1, with D possibly matching TRBD2 (6 bases). The CDR3 is 15 amino acids. Germline V gene data show CDR1 as SSHAT and CDR2 as FNYEAQ (reference sequence). The CDR3 loop is CASSLEGGPNNEQFF. Here the CDR3 DNA reads TGTGCTAGCAGCTTAGAAGGAGGGCCGAACAATGAGCAGTTCTTC.

The rearrangement joins TRBV13 to TRBJ2-1, with D possibly matching TRBD2 (6 bases). V lost 5 bases, J lost 3 bases, and 8 bases lay in between. The germline CDR1 and CDR2 sequences are PRHDT and FYEKMQ (reference sequence). This CDR3 contains 13 residues. The CDR3 DNA follows: TGTGCCAGCAGCCGGGACTTCTACAATGAGCAGTTCTTC. Translating gives CASSRDFYNEQFF. Full variable domain (rest looked up from reference TRBV13 and TRBJ2-1): AAGVIQSPRHLIKEKRETATLKCYPIPRHDTVYWYQQGPGQDPQFLISFYEKMQSDKGSIPDRFSAQQFSDYHSELNMSSLELGDSALYFCASSRDFYNEQFFGPGTRLTVL.

The chain joins TRBV6-1 to TRBJ2-5, with D maybe TRBD1 (5 bases). The germline V and J ends were trimmed by 0 bases and 5 bases, with 13 bases remaining between them. The CDR3 loop spans 15 amino acids. The germline gives CDR1 MNHNS, CDR2 SASEGT. This CDR3 is CASSEAQGDVETQYF. The CDR3 DNA reads TGTGCCAGCAGTGAAGCTCAGGGCGATGTGGAGACCCAGTACTTC.

The chain carries TRBV2 and TRBJ2-2; tentatively, D is TRBD2 (6 bases). Germline V lookup: CDR1 SNHLY, CDR2 FYNNEI. V lost 5 bases and J 5 bases, leaving 9 bases between the germline ends. The length of the CDR3 is 13 residues. CDR3 loop: CASSPGRTGELFF. As DNA, the CDR3 is TGTGCCAGCAGTCCCGGGAGAACCGGGGAGCTGTTTTTT.

A few counts support this clone. This sequence joins TRBV7-9 and TRBJ1-1, with D possibly being TRBD1 (6 bases). Looked up from germline, CDR1 is SEHNR and CDR2 is FQNEAQ (reference sequence). The CDR3 sequence is 12 residues long. Trimming stripped 5 bases from V and 10 bases from J, with 14 bases between. CDR3 protein: CASSPRGGAAFF. CDR3 coding DNA: TGTGCCAGCAGCCCTAGGGGGGGAGCAGCTTTCTTT.

The chain joins TRBV2 to TRBJ2-3; tentative D call: TRBD1 (5 bases). Germline V gene sequence: CDR1 SNHLY, CDR2 FYNNEI. The CDR3 spans 16 residues. Trimming stripped 5 bases from V and 2 bases from J, with 17 bases between. The CDR3 region is CASSPDSLEFTDTQYF. The CDR3 nucleotides are TGTGCCAGCAGTCCTGACAGCTTGGAGTTCACAGATACGCAGTATTTT.

The rearrangement links TRBV18 to TRBJ2-1, with 8 bases lining up with TRBD2. The CDR3 runs to 16 residues. V dropped 0 bases and J dropped 2; count of bases not matched to a gene: 3. Per the germline V gene, CDR1 is KGHSH and CDR2 is LQKENI. CDR3 residues: CASSPPKLAAYNEQFF. The CDR3 nucleotides are TGTGCCAGCTCACCACCTAAACTAGCGGCCTACAATGAGCAGTTCTTC.

The J gene is TRBJ2-2, the V gene TRBV29-1, with no clear D. Trimming pared 4 bases from V and 6 bases from J, leaving 9 bases between. Germline values: CDR1 SQVTM, CDR2 ANQGSEA. CDR3 length: 12 amino acids. The CDR3 here is CSVVNFSGELFF. The CDR3 DNA reads as TGCAGCGTTGTCAACTTCTCCGGGGAGCTGTTTTTT.

The rearrangement uses TRBV20-1 and TRBJ1-4; D is uncertain. CDR3 length: 11 amino acids. V was trimmed by 6 bases and J by 5 bases, leaving 7 bases between them. Germline V gene sequence: CDR1 DFQATT, CDR2 SNEGSKA (reference sequence). The CDR3 sequence is CSAIQNEKLFF. For the CDR3, the DNA is TGCAGTGCGATACAAAATGAAAAACTGTTTTTT.

The sample holds a few counts of this clone. The chain employs TRBV9 and TRBJ1-5, with D tentatively TRBD1 (5 bases). CDR3 size: 15 residues. The ends were cut back, 0 bases at V and 6 bases at J, with 13 bases in the middle. Germline CDR1 is SGDLS and CDR2 is YYNGEE. CDR3 residues: CASSVDPNGAQPQHF. For the CDR3, the DNA is TGTGCCAGCAGCGTAGACCCGAATGGGGCTCAGCCCCAGCATTTT.

The chain combines TRBV19 with TRBJ1-5; 11 bases agree with TRBD1. Trimming at V came to 5 bases and at J to 7 bases, leaving 1 base not matched to a gene. The CDR3 covers 13 residues. Per the germline V gene, CDR1 is LNHDA and CDR2 is SQIVND (reference sequence). The CDR3 sequence is CASSRDRGQPQHF. The CDR3 bases are TGTGCCAGTAGTCGGGACAGGGGGCAGCCCCAGCATTTT.

The chain is built from TRBV3-1 (or the pseudogene TRBV3-2) and TRBJ1-5, with TRBD1 as a possible D gene (5 bases). CDR3 length: 18 residues. V was clipped by 0 bases and J by 0 bases, with 15 bases between them. Germline V lookup: CDR1 LGHDT, CDR2 YNNKEL (reference sequence). This chain's CDR3 is CASSQEGPQAYSNQPQHF. The CDR3 bases are TGTGCCAGCAGCCAAGAGGGCCCACAGGCTTATAGCAATCAGCCCCAGCATTTT.

The V gene is TRBV6-5, the J gene TRBJ1-1, with D possibly TRBD1 on 5 matching bases. V was cut by 4 bases and J by 1 base, with 10 bases left in between. Germline V gene data show CDR1 as MNHEY and CDR2 as SVGAGI. This CDR3 is built from 14 residues. This CDR3 is CASSSGLPNTEAFF. CDR3 bases: TGTGCCAGCAGTTCGGGACTACCGAACACTGAAGCTTTCTTT.

The chain uses TRBV7-6 and TRBJ1-1; D may be TRBD1 (5 bases). The CDR3 is 11 residues long. Germline V lookup: CDR1 SGHVS, CDR2 FNYEAQ. The V and J ends lost 8 bases and 7 bases respectively, with 11 bases between them. The CDR3 DNA follows: TGTGCCAGCCTCTGGGGGGATGAAGCTTTCTTT. Its translation: CASLWGDEAFF. Using reference TRBV7-6 and TRBJ1-1 for the parts outside the CDR3, the full variable domain is GAGVSQSPRYKVTKRGQDVALRCDPISGHVSLYWYRQALGQGPEFLTYFNYEAQQDKSGLPNDRFSAERPEGSISTLTIQRTEQRDSAMYRCASLWGDEAFFGQGTRLTVV.

The chain carries TRBV7-2 and TRBJ2-1; 12 bases align to TRBD2. The CDR3 contains 18 residues. J gave up 0 bases and V 4 bases, and 7 bases lay outside the gene matches. Per germline, CDR1 SGHTA and CDR2 FQGNSA. CDR3 sequence reads: CASSSTSGGGNSYNEQFF. DNA for the CDR3: TGTGCCAGCAGCTCGACTAGCGGGGGAGGCAACTCCTACAATGAGCAGTTCTTC.

The rearrangement joins TRBV28 to TRBJ2-1; tentatively, D is TRBD1 (5 bases). The CDR3 has 13 residues. The V end lost 8 bases, the J end lost 7 bases, and 15 bases lay between the germline ends. Germline lookup yields CDR1 MDHEN and CDR2 SYDVKM. The CDR3 here is CASWGIAINEQFF. The CDR3 DNA is TGTGCCAGCTGGGGCATTGCAATTAATGAGCAGTTCTTC.

The chain has TRBV2 and TRBJ1-2; TRBD1 matches 8 bases. CDR1 and CDR2 from the germline V gene are SNHLY and FYNNEI. The J segment lost 8 bases and the V segment lost 4 bases, leaving 9 bases of the junction unmatched. The CDR3 sequence is 14 residues long. The CDR3 is CASSVSGGADGYTF. CDR3 in DNA: TGTGCCAGCAGTGTTTCAGGGGGCGCAGACGGCTACACCTTC.

The chain joins TRBV27 to TRBJ2-3; the D gene is possibly TRBD2 (5 bases). The CDR3 has 12 residues. Trimming stripped 8 bases from V and 2 bases from J, with 8 bases between. The germline V gene has CDR1 MNHEY and CDR2 SMNVEV (reference sequence). The CDR3 region is CASRGHTDTQYF. The CDR3 DNA sequence: TGTGCCAGCCGGGGTCACACAGATACGCAGTATTTT.

In its sample, this clone was seen once. V and J are TRBV2 and TRBJ1-1; TRBD1 might be the D (5 bases). This CDR3 has 18 amino acids. V lost 2 bases, J lost 1 base, and 20 bases lay in between. Germline lookup yields CDR1 SNHLY and CDR2 FYNNEI. The CDR3 DNA is TGTGCCAGCAGTGAATGGTTCGACAGCCCGCTTAAGAACACTGAAGCTTTCTTT. This translates into CASSEWFDSPLKNTEAFF. The variable domain in full, completed from reference TRBV2 and TRBJ1-1, reads EPEVTQTPSHQVTQMGQEVILRCVPISNHLYFYWYRQILGQKVEFLVSFYNNEISEKSEIFDDQFSVERPDGSNFTLKIRSTKLEDSAMYFCASSEWFDSPLKNTEAFFGQGTRLTVV.

The chain couples TRBV19 to TRBJ2-1, with 8 bases matching TRBD2. Germline lookup yields CDR1 LNHDA and CDR2 SQIVND (reference sequence). V dropped 0 bases and J dropped 4; count of bases not matched to a gene: 2. This CDR3 is built from 15 residues. This CDR3 is CASSIELAEYNEQFF. As DNA, the CDR3 is TGTGCCAGTAGTATAGAACTAGCGGAATACAATGAGCAGTTCTTC.

In this sample, this clone turned up once. The rearrangement joins TRBV2 to TRBJ2-5, with 13 bases lining up with TRBD2. CDR3 size: 16 residues. Germline V CDR1 and CDR2: SNHLY, FYNNEI. V trimming: 6 bases; J trimming: 5 bases; junction bases outside the gene matches: 9. This chain's CDR3 is CASRGGLAGVGETQYF. The CDR3 DNA follows: TGTGCCAGCAGGGGCGGACTAGCGGGAGTAGGGGAGACCCAGTACTTC.

This clone has a count of ten or more. The chain uses TRBV29-1 and TRBJ2-1, with TRBD2 identical over 8 bases. CDR1 SQVTM and CDR2 ANQGSEA come from the germline V gene. V lost 8 bases to trimming and J lost 8 bases; unmatched junction nucleotides: 11. CDR3 length equals 13 residues. As DNA, the CDR3 is TGCAGCATAAGAGCGGGAGAGGCGGATGAGCAGTTCTTC. Translating it yields CSIRAGEADEQFF.

The chain is built from TRBV30 and TRBJ1-2, with TRBD1 matching over 7 bases. This CDR3 has 14 amino acids. Germline V lookup: CDR1 GTSNPN, CDR2 SVGIG (reference sequence). V was clipped by 2 bases and J by 5 bases; unmatched bases: 8. The CDR3 sequence: CAWSQLGGRYGYTF. The CDR3 region has the DNA TGTGCCTGGAGTCAACTAGGGGGCAGGTATGGCTACACCTTC.

Ten or more counts support this clone. The chain joins TRBV19 to TRBJ2-1, with a possible D match to TRBD1 (5 bases). The CDR3 consists of 16 residues. Trimming took 7 bases from V and 3 from J, leaving 19 bases between them. CDR1 LNHDA and CDR2 SQIVND come from the germline V gene (reference sequence). As DNA, the CDR3 is TGTGCCAGTAAAAAGGTCGGGCAGGGTCTCTACAATGAGCAGTTCTTC. It is translated as CASKKVGQGLYNEQFF.

The chain couples TRBV18 to TRBJ2-1; 7 bases line up with TRBD2. In germline, CDR1 is KGHSH, CDR2 LQKENI. J was trimmed by 0 bases and V by 1 base; bases with no gene match: 0. There are 15 residues in the CDR3. CDR3 DNA: TGTGCCAGCTCACCACGGGGGGGCTCCTACAATGAGCAGTTCTTC. It specifies CASSPRGGSYNEQFF.

This chain uses TRBV25-1 with TRBJ2-2; a possible D gene is TRBD1 (5 bases). Trimming cost V 6 bases and J 1 base, with 9 bases left between them. The CDR3 loop spans 14 amino acids. Germline CDR1 MGHDK, CDR2 SYGVNS. The CDR3 is CASRLDKNTGELFF. CDR3 nucleotides: TGTGCCAGCAGACTGGACAAGAACACCGGGGAGCTGTTTTTT.

The chain carries TRBV5-5 and TRBJ2-7, with 9 nucleotides matching TRBD1. Germline-derived CDR1 and CDR2 are SGHKS and YYEKEE (reference sequence). There are 11 residues in the CDR3. V lost 4 bases and J lost 11; bases outside the gene matches: 4. In nucleotides, the CDR3 is TGTGCCAGCAGCCGGACAGGGGAGAAGTACTTC. Its protein is CASSRTGEKYF.